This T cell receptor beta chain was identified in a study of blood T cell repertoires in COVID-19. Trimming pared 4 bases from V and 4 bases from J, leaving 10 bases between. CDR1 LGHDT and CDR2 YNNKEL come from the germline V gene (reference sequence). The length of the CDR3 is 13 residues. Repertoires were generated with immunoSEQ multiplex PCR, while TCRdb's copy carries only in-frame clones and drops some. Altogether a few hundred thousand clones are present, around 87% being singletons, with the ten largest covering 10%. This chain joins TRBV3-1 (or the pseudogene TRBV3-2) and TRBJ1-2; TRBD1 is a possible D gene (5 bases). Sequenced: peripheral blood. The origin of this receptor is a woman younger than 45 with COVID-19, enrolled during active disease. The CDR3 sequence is CASSRIGGYGYTF. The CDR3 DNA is TGTGCCAGCAGCCGAATCGGGGGCTATGGCTACACCTTC.